The 32 T cell receptor beta chains presented below share a single source sample, sequenced in a study of technical replicates of blood from a few donors. TCRdb's table, derived via immunoSEQ multiplex PCR, lists solely in-frame clones and lacks some. The data show about 82,000 clones, with 95% to 96% seen just once and 0.3% to 0.4% held by the top ten. Sequencing used T cells isolated from PBMCs. These receptor sequences come from a human donor in good health.

The V call is TRBV28, the J call TRBJ1-2; D not certain. V was shortened by 3 bases and J by 6 bases, with 5 bases between the two germline ends. This CDR3 is built from 11 residues. CDR1 is MDHEN and CDR2 is SYDVKM in the germline V gene. This chain's CDR3 is CASSFFDGYTF. The DNA of the CDR3 is TGTGCCAGCAGTTTCTTTGATGGCTACACCTTC.

V usage is TRBV5-1 and J usage is TRBJ1-4; 9 bases line up with TRBD1. The CDR3 loop spans 16 amino acids. Germline trimming cut 0 bases from V and 7 bases from J; bases unmatched to any gene: 7. Per the germline V gene, CDR1 is SGHRS and CDR2 is YFSETQ. CDR3 nucleotide sequence: TGCGCCAGCAGCTTGGACATTACAGGGGGCGGTGAAAAACTGTTTTTT. It is translated as CASSLDITGGGEKLFF.

This rearrangement joins TRBV7-9 to TRBJ2-1; 9 nucleotides align to TRBD2. The trim removed 0 bases at V and 0 bases at J, leaving 6 bases unmatched. Germline lookup yields CDR1 SEHNR and CDR2 FQNEAQ (reference sequence). The CDR3 loop spans 18 amino acids. The CDR3 sequence: CASSLASGSVISYNEQFF. CDR3 nucleotide sequence: TGTGCCAGCAGCTTAGCTAGCGGGAGTGTTATCTCCTACAATGAGCAGTTCTTC.

The rearrangement joins TRBV9 to TRBJ2-3; D unclear. This CDR3 has 15 amino acids. Germline V gives CDR1 SGDLS, CDR2 YYNGEE. V shed 0 bases and J shed 2 bases, with 10 bases lying between them. CDR3 nucleotides: TGTGCCAGCAGCGTAGCCCCCCGAGCCACAGATACGCAGTATTTT. Amino acids: CASSVAPRATDTQYF.

This clone was seen once. The chain employs TRBV18 and TRBJ1-5; tentative D call: TRBD1 (6 bases). From germline, CDR1 is KGHSH and CDR2 LQKENI. V lost 3 bases and J lost 0, with 15 bases in between. The length of the CDR3 is 17 residues. This CDR3 reads CASSPTDSMYSNQPQHF. In DNA, the CDR3 is TGTGCCAGCTCACCTACGGACAGCATGTATAGCAATCAGCCCCAGCATTTT.

The chain links TRBV4-3 to TRBJ1-1, with 7 bases aligning to TRBD1. In germline, CDR1 is LGHNA, CDR2 YSLEER. CDR3 length equals 16 residues. Unmatched junction bases numbered 11, after V lost 1 base and J lost 6 bases. Written as DNA, the CDR3 is TGCGCCAGCAGCCAAGGCTCGACAGGGCTTTTACCTGAAGCTTTCTTT. Translation: CASSQGSTGLLPEAFF.

The chain recombines TRBV10-3 with TRBJ1-4; a possible D gene is TRBD1 (5 bases). The CDR3 consists of 15 residues. Deletions cut 2 bases from V and 8 bases from J, with 15 bases between. The germline V gene has CDR1 ENHRY and CDR2 SYGVKD. The CDR3 nucleotides read TGTGCCATCAGTGAGAGTGGCTGGGGGGAAGAAAAACTGTTTTTT. Translated, it gives CAISESGWGEEKLFF.

V and J are TRBV27 and TRBJ1-1; D not certain. The CDR3 runs 16 residues. V gave up 3 bases and J gave up 1 base, with 15 bases separating them. Germline values: CDR1 MNHEY, CDR2 SMNVEV (reference sequence). The CDR3 spells CASSFLQPPPNTEAFF. CDR3 DNA: TGTGCCAGCAGTTTCTTACAGCCTCCACCGAACACTGAAGCTTTCTTT.

This chain connects TRBV19 to TRBJ1-2; D remains unclear. V was trimmed by 0 bases and J by 7 bases, leaving 6 bases between them. Germline loops: CDR1 LNHDA, CDR2 SQIVND (reference sequence). CDR3 size: 12 residues. Here the CDR3 DNA reads TGTGCCAGTAGTATAGAGAGAACTGGCTACACCTTC. Translated: CASSIERTGYTF. The full variable domain, completed using reference TRBV19 and TRBJ1-2, is DGGITQSPKYLFRKEGQNVTLSCEQNLNHDAMYWYRQDPGQGLRLIYYSQIVNDFQKGDIAEGYSVSREKKESFPLTVTSAQKNPTAFYLCASSIERTGYTFGSGTRLTVV.

The chain combines TRBV9 with TRBJ2-1; the D gene is possibly TRBD1 (5 bases). V lost 7 bases, J lost 4 bases, and 15 bases lay in between. This CDR3 contains 14 residues. In germline, CDR1 is SGDLS, CDR2 YYNGEE. In DNA, the CDR3 is TGTGCCAGCGCTAGGAAGACAGAATACAATGAGCAGTTCTTC. Translation: CASARKTEYNEQFF.

The chain has TRBV5-4 and TRBJ1-5, with no clear D. The germline V gene has CDR1 SGHNT and CDR2 YYREEE (reference sequence). V was shortened by 1 base and J by 6 bases, with 14 bases between the two germline ends. The CDR3 is 15 residues long. In DNA, the CDR3 is TGTGCCAGCAGCTTGAATGGGTATCCTAGTCAGCCCCAGCATTTT. This sequence encodes CASSLNGYPSQPQHF.

For this clone: One end of the junction fails to match germline, which may point to a read error. The CDR3 sequence is CASSLGPYNEQLF. The CDR3 DNA is TGTGCCAGCAGTTTGGGGCCTTACAATGAGCAGCTCTTC. J is TRBJ2-1 and V is TRBV2, with D possibly being TRBD1 (5 bases). The V gene's germline CDR1 is SNHLY and CDR2 FYNNEI. This CDR3 is built from 13 residues.

The chain carries TRBV14 and TRBJ2-3; TRBD2 agrees at 9 bases. The ends lost 4 bases at V and 0 bases at J; junction bases unmatched: 5. Germline loops: CDR1 SGHDN, CDR2 FVKESK. CDR3 length: 16 amino acids. The CDR3 spells CASSRRLAASTDTQYF. Written as DNA, the CDR3 is TGTGCCAGCAGCCGCAGACTAGCGGCTAGCACAGATACGCAGTATTTT. The variable domain in full, completed from reference TRBV14 and TRBJ2-3, reads EAGVTQFPSHSVIEKGQTVTLRCDPISGHDNLYWYRRVMGKEIKFLLHFVKESKQDESGMPNNRFLAERTGGTYSTLKVQPAELEDSGVYFCASSRRLAASTDTQYFGPGTRLTVL.

The chain joins TRBV7-6 to TRBJ1-1, with 7 bases matching TRBD1. CDR3 size: 15 residues. Germline assignment: CDR1 SGHVS and CDR2 FNYEAQ. V gave up 5 bases and J gave up 6 bases; unmatched junction bases: 12. CDR3 nucleotide sequence: TGTGCCAGCAGCCCGGACATCTCAGGGGGGTCTGAAGCTTTCTTT. Protein product: CASSPDISGGSEAFF.

This chain uses TRBV6-1 with TRBJ2-7, with D possibly TRBD2 on 5 matching bases. Germline loops: CDR1 MNHNS, CDR2 SASEGT. The CDR3 totals 13 residues. V was clipped by 3 bases and J by 3 bases, with 9 bases between them. CDR3 residues: CASSDGNDYEQYF. The CDR3 nucleotides are TGTGCCAGCAGTGACGGGAACGACTACGAGCAGTACTTC.

The chain couples TRBV19 to TRBJ2-4; possibly TRBD2 for D (7 bases). Germline V gives CDR1 LNHDA, CDR2 SQIVND (reference sequence). V was shortened by 7 bases and J by 7 bases, with 17 bases between the two germline ends. The CDR3 sequence is 14 residues long. CDR3 sequence (DNA): TGTGCCAGTACCATAGGGGGAGGGGCGAACATTCAGTACTTC. Translation gives CASTIGGGANIQYF.

The V and J genes are TRBV11-2 and TRBJ2-3; unclear D gene. The CDR3 length is 14 residues. With 0 bases removed from V and 3 bases from J, the gap between germline ends came to 7 bases. Per the germline V gene, CDR1 is SGHAT and CDR2 is FQNNGV. The CDR3 protein is CASSLEFGTDTQYF. In DNA form, the CDR3 reads TGTGCCAGCAGCTTAGAGTTCGGTACAGATACGCAGTATTTT.

The chain is built from TRBV7-3 and TRBJ2-7, with 11 bases fitting TRBD2. CDR3 length: 15 residues. The germline V gene has CDR1 SGHTA and CDR2 FQGTGA. After removal of 5 bases from V and 2 bases from J, the junction contained 5 bases not matched to a gene. The DNA of the CDR3 is TGTGCCAGCAGCCCACTAGCGGGAGTTGCCTACGAGCAGTACTTC. Translation gives CASSPLAGVAYEQYF. The entire variable domain, with the rest obtained from reference TRBV7-3 and TRBJ2-7, is as follows: GAGVSQTPSNKVTEKGKYVELRCDPISGHTALYWYRQSLGQGPEFLIYFQGTGAADDSGLPNDRFFAVRPEGSVSTLKIQRTERGDSAVYLCASSPLAGVAYEQYFGPGTRLTVT.

The V and J genes are TRBV11-3 and TRBJ1-4; 8 nucleotides align to TRBD1. The CDR3 is made up of 14 amino acids. From germline, CDR1 is SGHNT and CDR2 YENEEA. With 6 bases clipped from V and 7 bases from J, the junction kept 7 bases outside the gene matches. The CDR3 loop is CASSQLTGGEKLFF. In nucleotides, the CDR3 is TGTGCCAGCAGTCAACTCACAGGGGGTGAAAAACTGTTTTTT.

The V and J genes are TRBV9 and TRBJ1-2; D might be TRBD1 (5 bases). V was cut by 4 bases and J by 3 bases, with 10 bases left in between. The germline V gene has CDR1 SGDLS and CDR2 YYNGEE. The CDR3 totals 13 residues. For the CDR3, the DNA is TGTGCCAGCAGCAGAGGACAAGACTATGGCTACACCTTC. This gives the protein CASSRGQDYGYTF.

The V call is TRBV15, the J call TRBJ2-1, with 8 bases matching TRBD1. There are 15 residues in the CDR3. The V gene end was trimmed by 5 bases and the J gene end by 4 bases; junction bases not matched to a gene: 7. CDR1 and CDR2 (germline): LNHNV, YYDKDF (reference sequence). CDR3 coding DNA: TGTGCCACCAGCCAGAACAGGGGGGATTACAATGAGCAGTTCTTC. Protein: CATSQNRGDYNEQFF.

For the CDR3, the DNA is TGTGCCAGCAGTTTAATACAGGGGATGAACACTGAAGCTTTCTTT. Amino acids: CASSLIQGMNTEAFF. V usage is TRBV28 and J usage is TRBJ1-1; 7 bases line up with TRBD1. CDR3 length equals 15 residues. V lost 2 bases, J lost 0 bases, and 3 bases stayed unmatched. Germline-derived CDR1 and CDR2 are MDHEN and SYDVKM.

J is TRBJ2-1 and V is TRBV2, with a weak D call TRBD2 (6 bases). CDR1 is SNHLY and CDR2 is FYNNEI in the germline V gene. CDR3 length equals 14 residues. Between the trimmed V and J ends, which lost 7 bases and 6 bases, there was a span of 16 bases. The CDR3 region has the DNA TGTGCCAGCAAGGCGGGATTTGGAACCAATGAGCAGTTCTTC. Translated, it gives CASKAGFGTNEQFF.

The chain employs TRBV6-1 and TRBJ2-7; 9 nucleotides align to TRBD2. Per germline, CDR1 MNHNS and CDR2 SASEGT. The junction had 8 bases not matched to a gene; V was cut back by 4 bases and J by 4 bases. The CDR3 covers 15 residues. The CDR3 sequence: CASSVRGRASYEQYF. Here the CDR3 DNA reads TGTGCCAGCAGTGTGCGCGGGAGGGCCTCATACGAGCAGTACTTC.

The rearrangement joins TRBV30 to TRBJ2-7; 8 bases align to TRBD1. CDR3 size: 12 residues. Germline CDR1 GTSNPN, CDR2 SVGIG (reference sequence). The V segment lost 5 bases and the J segment 0 bases; nucleotides outside the gene matches: 0. This CDR3 is CAWGQGSYEQYF. DNA of the CDR3: TGTGCCTGGGGACAGGGCTCCTACGAGCAGTACTTC.

The chain employs TRBV30 and TRBJ1-2, with D unclear. CDR1 GTSNPN and CDR2 SVGIG come from the germline V gene (reference sequence). This CDR3 contains 14 residues. Trimming stripped 6 bases from V and 2 bases from J, with 16 bases between. This chain's CDR3 is CACPTLGLNYGYTF. CDR3 in DNA: TGTGCCTGCCCGACCCTGGGCTTAAACTATGGCTACACCTTC.

The gene calls are TRBV27 and TRBJ1-2, with D possibly being TRBD1 (6 bases). The V gene's germline CDR1 is MNHEY and CDR2 SMNVEV (reference sequence). The CDR3 extends over 13 amino acids. V shed 8 bases and J shed 0 bases, with 10 bases lying between them. CDR3 bases: TGTGCCAGCCGAAGACAGGCTAACTATGGCTACACCTTC. Protein sequence: CASRRQANYGYTF.

The gene calls are TRBV9 and TRBJ1-4; 9 bases line up with TRBD1. From germline, CDR1 is SGDLS and CDR2 YYNGEE. There are 14 residues in the CDR3. With V trimmed by 3 bases and J by 7 bases, 4 bases remained unmatched. CDR3 in amino acids: CASSATGGTEKLFF. CDR3 bases: TGTGCCAGCAGCGCGACAGGGGGTACTGAAAAACTGTTTTTT.

A few counts support this clone. The chain carries TRBV2 and TRBJ2-7; TRBD2 agrees at 7 bases. Germline CDR1 is SNHLY and CDR2 is FYNNEI. Unmatched junction bases numbered 8, after V lost 5 bases and J lost 4 bases. This CDR3 has 14 amino acids. The DNA for the CDR3 is TGTGCCAGCAGTAACAGACTAGCTGATTACGAGCAGTACTTC. This encodes CASSNRLADYEQYF.

The chain links TRBV27 to TRBJ2-7; 7 bases align to TRBD1. V lost 5 bases, J lost 3 bases, and 7 bases stayed unmatched. This CDR3 contains 14 residues. The germline gives CDR1 MNHEY, CDR2 SMNVEV (reference sequence). The CDR3 region has the DNA TGTGCCAGCAGTGGCGGACAGGCTTTCTACGAGCAGTACTTC. Translation gives CASSGGQAFYEQYF.

The chain carries TRBV27 and TRBJ2-1, with 10 bases fitting TRBD2. Looked up from germline, CDR1 is MNHEY and CDR2 is SMNVEV (reference sequence). The CDR3 totals 13 residues. V shed 5 bases, J shed 7 bases, and the junction held 2 bases outside the gene matches. DNA for the CDR3: TGTGCCAGCAGTACGGGACTAGCGAATGAGCAGTTCTTC. This codes for CASSTGLANEQFF.

The rearrangement uses TRBV28 and TRBJ2-5; D possibly corresponds to TRBD1 (5 bases). Germline values: CDR1 MDHEN, CDR2 SYDVKM. Deletions cut 4 bases from V and 1 base from J, with 10 bases between. The CDR3 consists of 14 residues. The DNA of the CDR3 is TGTGCCAGCAGTTCGACAGAGGTCCAAGAGACCCAGTACTTC. Amino acids: CASSSTEVQETQYF. Combining the CDR3 with reference TRBV28 and TRBJ2-5 gives the whole variable domain DVKVTQSSRYLVKRTGEKVFLECVQDMDHENMFWYRQDPGLGLRLIYFSYDVKMKEKGDIPEGYSVSREKKERFSLILESASTNQTSMYLCASSSTEVQETQYFGPGTRLLVL.